The clone carrying this TCR beta chain was observed a single time. The protocol was immunoSEQ multiplex PCR, while the TCRdb copy is restricted to in-frame clones and leaves out a portion. The sample has 90,000 to 150,000 clones, around three quarters seen once. The CDR3 covers 14 residues. Trimming removed 6 bases from V and 4 bases from J, with 14 bases in between. CDR1 and CDR2 from the germline V gene are SGHRS and YFSETQ. The data stem from a study of blood T cell repertoires in COVID-19. Study context: Samples of COVID-19 (acute and convalescent) were obtained from the United States, Italy and Spain. From T cells, B-cell-depleted T cells, or PBMCs came the material, which was cDNA or gDNA.

This receptor was obtained from a woman at least 80 years old with acute or convalescent COVID-19. The rearrangement uses TRBV5-1 and TRBJ2-1; D may be TRBD1 (6 bases). Sequenced input: peripheral blood. CDR3 amino acids: CASNRDIGYNEQFF. The CDR3 nucleotides read TGCGCCAGCAACAGGGACATTGGATACAATGAGCAGTTCTTC.